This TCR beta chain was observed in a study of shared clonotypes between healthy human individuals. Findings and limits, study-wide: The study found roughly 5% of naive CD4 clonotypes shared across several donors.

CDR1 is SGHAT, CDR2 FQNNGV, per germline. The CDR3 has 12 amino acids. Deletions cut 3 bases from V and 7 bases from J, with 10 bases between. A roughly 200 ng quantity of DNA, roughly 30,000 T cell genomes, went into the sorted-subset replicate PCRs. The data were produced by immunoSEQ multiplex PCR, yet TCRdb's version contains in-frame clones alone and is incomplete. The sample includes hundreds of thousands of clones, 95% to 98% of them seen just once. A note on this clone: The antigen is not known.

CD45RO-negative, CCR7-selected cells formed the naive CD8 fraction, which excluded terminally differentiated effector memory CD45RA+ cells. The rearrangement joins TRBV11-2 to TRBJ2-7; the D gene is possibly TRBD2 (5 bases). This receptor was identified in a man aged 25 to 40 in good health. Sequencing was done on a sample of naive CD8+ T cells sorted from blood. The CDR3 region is CASSFAAEEQYF. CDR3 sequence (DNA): TGTGCCAGCAGCTTTGCAGCGGAGGAGCAGTACTTC.